The 23 T cell receptor beta chains given below trace back to one sample, sequenced in a study of T cells in Graves' hyperthyroidism and ophthalmopathy. RNA transcripts provided the source from which TCR beta CDR3 regions were amplified. HTBI primers were used for first-round RT-PCR of the TCR CDR3. TCRdb ran MiXCR on the multiplex PCR reads and lists one entry per CDR3 protein. Among 250,000 to 300,000 distinct CDR3 sequences, roughly 19% were seen once, and the ten largest hold about 35%. Input material: blood. The receptors come from a man in his fifties with Graves' ophthalmopathy.

The genes are TRBV12-3 or TRBV12-4 and TRBJ2-2, with a weak D call TRBD2 (5 bases). The V end lost 7 bases, the J end lost 7 bases, and 16 bases lay between the germline ends. The CDR3 has 14 residues. CDR3: CASILQTSGGELFF. In nucleotides, the CDR3 is TGTGCCAGCATCTTACAAACTAGTGGCGGGGAGCTGTTTTTT.

This clonotype showed up just a few times. The gene calls are TRBV5-5 and TRBJ2-7, with D unresolved. Germline V gene sequence: CDR1 SGHKS, CDR2 YYEKEE (reference sequence). The CDR3 contains 13 residues. V was clipped by 0 bases and J by 2 bases, with 6 bases between them. The CDR3 DNA sequence: TGTGCCAGCAGCTTGGAGGACCCCTACGAGCAGTACTTC. It translates to CASSLEDPYEQYF.

The DNA of the CDR3 is TGTGCCAGCAGCGTAGAGGGGGGAGGGCCTTTTGAGCAGTTCTTC. Encoded protein: CASSVEGGGPFEQFF. The rearrangement joins TRBV9 to TRBJ2-1; maybe TRBD2 (7 bases). V lost 0 bases to trimming and J lost 9 bases, with 16 bases between them. The CDR3 has 15 residues. Germline V gives CDR1 SGDLS, CDR2 YYNGEE.

This clonotype was seen ten or more times. The chain uses TRBV5-1 and TRBJ1-1; D is perhaps TRBD1 (5 bases). The CDR3 is 13 amino acids. Trimming took off 6 bases at V and 1 base at J, with 10 bases between the two ends. CDR1 is SGHRS and CDR2 is YFSETQ in the germline V gene. The CDR3 is CASTRDPNTEAFF. The CDR3 DNA sequence: TGCGCCAGCACTCGGGACCCGAACACTGAAGCTTTCTTT.

This clonotype has a count of ten or more. The chain joins TRBV7-2 to TRBJ1-1, with D possibly matching TRBD1 (6 bases). V lost 1 base and J 1 base, leaving 13 bases between the germline ends. The length of the CDR3 is 16 residues. Germline CDR1 reads SGHTA; CDR2 reads FQGNSA. Here the CDR3 DNA reads TGTGCCAGCAGCTTAGAGCCGGACAGATCGAACACTGAAGCTTTCTTT. This encodes CASSLEPDRSNTEAFF.

This chain links TRBV20-1 with TRBJ2-7; 8 bases agree with TRBD2. The V and J ends lost 6 bases and 3 bases, in that order; junction bases with no gene match: 7. Germline loops: CDR1 DFQATT, CDR2 SNEGSKA (reference sequence). The CDR3 extends over 13 amino acids. The DNA for the CDR3 is TGCAGTGCGGCGGGGCGGGAGGTCTACGAGCAGTACTTC. Translated, it gives CSAAGREVYEQYF.

This clonotype was picked up many times. This chain uses TRBV5-1 with TRBJ2-3; D remains unclear. CDR1 SGHRS and CDR2 YFSETQ come from the germline V gene. CDR3 length equals 13 residues. The V end was cut by 4 bases, the J end by 2 bases, with 8 bases between. The CDR3 here is CASSKEPTDTQYF. The CDR3 DNA reads as TGCGCCAGCAGCAAGGAACCCACAGATACGCAGTATTTT.

The V call is TRBV28, the J call TRBJ2-1; possibly TRBD2 for D (5 bases). With 3 bases removed from V and 8 bases from J, the gap between germline ends came to 20 bases. This CDR3 has 16 residues. CDR1 MDHEN and CDR2 SYDVKM come from the germline V gene. The CDR3 DNA reads TGTGCCAGCAGTTTTTCTTGGAGCGGCCCTACACATGAGCAGTTCTTC. Encoded protein: CASSFSWSGPTHEQFF.

This sequence joins TRBV28 and TRBJ1-4; 7 bases map to TRBD1. The CDR3 has 14 amino acids. V was pared by 4 bases and J by 3 bases, with 2 bases of the junction left unmatched. CDR1 and CDR2 from the germline V gene are MDHEN and SYDVKM. This chain's CDR3 is CASSWDRANEKLFF. CDR3 coding DNA: TGTGCCAGCAGTTGGGACAGAGCTAATGAAAAACTGTTTTTT.

The rearrangement links TRBV30 to TRBJ1-5, with 12 nucleotides matching TRBD1. V lost 1 base to trimming and J lost 6 bases; unmatched junction nucleotides: 4. This CDR3 has 15 residues. Germline V lookup: CDR1 GTSNPN, CDR2 SVGIG (reference sequence). Here the CDR3 DNA reads TGTGCCTGGAGTGAGGGACAGGGGGCCGGTCAGCCCCAGCATTTT. Amino acids: CAWSEGQGAGQPQHF. The whole variable domain, filled in from reference TRBV30 and TRBJ1-5, reads SQTIHQWPATLVQPVGSPLSLECTVEGTSNPNLYWYRQAAGRGLQLLFYSVGIGQISSEVPQNLSASRPQDRQFILSSKKLLLSDSGFYLCAWSEGQGAGQPQHFGDGTRLSIL.

This clonotype appeared many times. This rearrangement joins TRBV2 to TRBJ1-1; D perhaps matches TRBD1 (5 bases). Germline V gene data show CDR1 as SNHLY and CDR2 as FYNNEI. The V gene lost 7 bases and the J gene lost 1 base, with 13 bases spanning the gap. This CDR3 is 14 amino acids long. CDR3 sequence reads: CASKIDSSNTEAFF. For the CDR3, the DNA is TGTGCCAGCAAAATAGACAGTTCGAACACTGAAGCTTTCTTT.

Regarding this clonotype: Germline is not matched at one junction end, which may reflect a read error. CDR3 DNA sequence: TGTGCCAGCAGCTTAGGCCCGGGACAGGGGAATTCACCCCTCCACTTT. Translation gives CASSLGPGQGNSPLHF. J is TRBJ1-6 and V is TRBV12-3 or TRBV12-4; 10 bases match TRBD1. The CDR3 has 16 amino acids.

The genes are TRBV28 and TRBJ1-2, with 7 bases that match TRBD1. Germline CDR1 is MDHEN and CDR2 is SYDVKM. The CDR3 is 15 amino acids. V was clipped by 2 bases and J by 4 bases; unmatched bases: 7. The CDR3 here is CASSLTQGESYGYTF. CDR3 bases: TGTGCCAGCAGTTTAACGCAGGGGGAGAGCTATGGCTACACCTTC.

This clonotype was found many times. V and J are TRBV5-1 and TRBJ2-7; the match to TRBD2 covers 11 bases. The J segment lost 3 bases and the V segment lost 4 bases, leaving 18 bases of the junction unmatched. CDR3 size: 19 residues. Germline V gene lookup returns CDR1 SGHRS and CDR2 YFSETQ. CDR3 in amino acids: CASSKATGLAEKPLYEQYF. The CDR3 DNA sequence: TGCGCCAGCAGCAAGGCCACGGGACTAGCGGAAAAGCCCCTCTACGAGCAGTACTTC.

This clonotype showed up many times. The rearrangement joins TRBV6-1 to TRBJ2-3; 7 nucleotides align to TRBD2. The J segment lost 5 bases and the V segment lost 2 bases, leaving 13 bases of the junction unmatched. The CDR3 is 17 residues long. Germline CDR1 and CDR2: MNHNS and SASEGT. The CDR3 sequence is CASSESFAGDRRDTQYF. DNA for the CDR3: TGTGCCAGCAGTGAATCGTTTGCGGGAGACCGCAGAGATACGCAGTATTTT.

V and J are TRBV2 and TRBJ1-5; D is unresolved. Germline CDR1 reads SNHLY; CDR2 reads FYNNEI. V was trimmed by 5 bases and J by 6 bases, leaving 17 bases between them. The CDR3 length is 15 residues. The CDR3 protein is CASSLNDGYSQPQHF. For the CDR3, the DNA is TGTGCCAGCAGTCTCAACGATGGTTATAGTCAGCCCCAGCATTTT.

At least ten counts were recorded for this clonotype. This chain connects TRBV6-5 to TRBJ2-7, with TRBD2 identical over 10 bases. Germline CDR1 is MNHEY and CDR2 is SVGAGI. The J segment lost 6 bases and the V segment lost 2 bases, leaving 10 bases of the junction unmatched. This CDR3 comprises 16 residues. The CDR3 here is CASSYPTASGSGEQYF. In DNA form, the CDR3 reads TGTGCCAGCAGTTACCCTACGGCTAGCGGGAGCGGCGAGCAGTACTTC.

The V and J genes are TRBV7-9 and TRBJ2-7; weak D call: TRBD1 (5 bases). This CDR3 has 15 amino acids. Trimming took 5 bases from V and 4 from J, leaving 18 bases between them. CDR1 is SEHNR and CDR2 is FQNEAQ in the germline V gene (reference sequence). As DNA, the CDR3 is TGTGCCAGCAGCCCTATGAATCAGGGCAGGTACGAGCAGTACTTC. The encoded protein is CASSPMNQGRYEQYF.

As to this clonotype: This sequence may be a read error, since a much larger clone differs from it by one base. The V call is TRBV20-1, the J call TRBJ1-5, with D unresolved. The germline CDR1 and CDR2 sequences are DFQATT and SNEGSKA (reference sequence). CDR3 length: 12 residues. The CDR3, as DNA: TGCGGTGCTTCCCCTCTTAATCAGCCCCAGCATTTT. Translated: CGASPLNQPQHF.

The chain links TRBV20-1 to TRBJ2-5; D gene uncertain. V gave up 0 bases and J gave up 2 bases, with 7 bases separating them. CDR3 length: 13 residues. In germline, CDR1 is DFQATT, CDR2 SNEGSKA (reference sequence). Here the CDR3 reads CSARDREQETQYF. CDR3 coding DNA: TGCAGTGCTAGAGATCGAGAACAAGAGACCCAGTACTTC.

This clonotype was counted between two and nine times. The V call is TRBV3-1, the J call TRBJ1-2; D unresolved. Trimming left V 2 bases short and J 13 bases short, with 20 bases between. Per germline, CDR1 LGHDT and CDR2 YNNKEL (reference sequence). The CDR3 sequence is 14 residues long. DNA of the CDR3: TGTGCCAGCAGCCAATTCTCGGCCGGCTATGGGTCCACCTTC. Protein sequence: CASSQFSAGYGSTF.

In its sample, this clonotype was seen many times. The genes are TRBV9 and TRBJ2-7; 12 bases align to TRBD2. V was clipped by 3 bases and J by 7 bases; unmatched bases: 14. The CDR3 spans 17 residues. The germline V gene has CDR1 SGDLS and CDR2 YYNGEE. The CDR3 region has the DNA TGTGCCAGCAGCGGCGGACTAGCGGGAACCCCGCGTGAGGAGCAGTACTTC. Amino acids: CASSGGLAGTPREEQYF.

This clonotype was counted only a few times. J is TRBJ1-2 and V is TRBV6-1; the D gene is possibly TRBD1 (5 bases). The V and J ends lost 8 bases and 9 bases respectively, with 19 bases between them. Germline CDR1 reads MNHNS; CDR2 reads SASEGT. The CDR3 covers 13 residues. This CDR3 is CASAAGWQGSYTF. The CDR3 bases are TGTGCCAGCGCCGCGGGGTGGCAGGGAAGCTACACCTTC.